One TCR beta chain is described in this entry. Assay: immunoSEQ multiplex PCR; the TCRdb copy retains only in-frame clones and omits some. This table has tens of thousands of clones, roughly 90% appearing once. The data derive from a study of blood T cell repertoires in COVID-19. At the level of the study: In each case, the material was cDNA or gDNA derived from T cells, B-cell-depleted T cells, or PBMCs.

Between the trimmed V and J ends, which lost 0 bases and 7 bases, there was a span of 10 bases. Germline V gives CDR1 MNHEY, CDR2 SVGAGI. The CDR3 length is 15 residues. Sample: peripheral blood. The receptor was isolated from a man aged 45 to 65 with acute or convalescent COVID-19. V usage is TRBV6-5 and J usage is TRBJ1-6; tentatively, D is TRBD1 (6 bases). The CDR3 region has the DNA TGTGCCAGCAGTTACTCGCAGGGGCACAATTCACCCCTCCACTTT. Amino acids: CASSYSQGHNSPLHF.